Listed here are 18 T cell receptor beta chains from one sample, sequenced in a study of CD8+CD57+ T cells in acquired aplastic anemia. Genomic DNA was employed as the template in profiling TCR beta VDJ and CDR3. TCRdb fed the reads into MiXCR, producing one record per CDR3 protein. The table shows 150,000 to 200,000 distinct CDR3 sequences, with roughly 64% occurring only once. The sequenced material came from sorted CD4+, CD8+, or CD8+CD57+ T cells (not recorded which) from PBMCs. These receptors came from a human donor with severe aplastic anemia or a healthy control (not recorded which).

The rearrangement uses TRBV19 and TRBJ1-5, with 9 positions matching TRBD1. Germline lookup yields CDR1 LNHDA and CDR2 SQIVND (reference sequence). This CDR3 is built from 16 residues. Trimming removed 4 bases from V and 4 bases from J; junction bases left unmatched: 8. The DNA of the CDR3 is TGTGCCAGTAGTAGATACCACGACAGGGGGAATCAGCCCCAGCATTTT. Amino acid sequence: CASSRYHDRGNQPQHF.

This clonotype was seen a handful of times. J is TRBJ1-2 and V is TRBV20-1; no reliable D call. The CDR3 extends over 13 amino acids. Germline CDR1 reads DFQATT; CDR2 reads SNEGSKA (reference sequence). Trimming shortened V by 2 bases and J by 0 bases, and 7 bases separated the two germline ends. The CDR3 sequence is CSARRVPNYGYTF. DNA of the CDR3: TGCAGTGCTAGAAGGGTTCCTAACTATGGCTACACCTTC.

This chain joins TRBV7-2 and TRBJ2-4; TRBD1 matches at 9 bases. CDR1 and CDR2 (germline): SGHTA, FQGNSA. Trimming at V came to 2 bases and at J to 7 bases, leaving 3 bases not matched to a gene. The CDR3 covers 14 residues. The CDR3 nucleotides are TGTGCCAGCAGCTTAAGGGGACAGGGCAACATTCAGTACTTC. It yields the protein CASSLRGQGNIQYF.

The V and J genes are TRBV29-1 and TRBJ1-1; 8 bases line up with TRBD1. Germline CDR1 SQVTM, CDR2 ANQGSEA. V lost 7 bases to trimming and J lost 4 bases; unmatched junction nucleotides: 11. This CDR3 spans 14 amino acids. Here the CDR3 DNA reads TGCAGCGGAGCACAGGGGGGGACGAGCACTGAAGCTTTCTTT. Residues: CSGAQGGTSTEAFF.

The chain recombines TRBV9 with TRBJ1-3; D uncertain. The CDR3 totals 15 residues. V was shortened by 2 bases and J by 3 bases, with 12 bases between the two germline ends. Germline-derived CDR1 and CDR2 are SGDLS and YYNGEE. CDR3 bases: TGTGCCAGCAGCGTTGGAACTACTGGTGGAAACACCATATATTTT. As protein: CASSVGTTGGNTIYF.

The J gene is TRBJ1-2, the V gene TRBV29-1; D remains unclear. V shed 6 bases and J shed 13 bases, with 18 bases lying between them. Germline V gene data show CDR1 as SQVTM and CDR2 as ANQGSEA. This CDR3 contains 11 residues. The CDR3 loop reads CSVPHDGRGTF. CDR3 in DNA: TGCAGCGTCCCGCACGACGGCCGGGGCACCTTC.

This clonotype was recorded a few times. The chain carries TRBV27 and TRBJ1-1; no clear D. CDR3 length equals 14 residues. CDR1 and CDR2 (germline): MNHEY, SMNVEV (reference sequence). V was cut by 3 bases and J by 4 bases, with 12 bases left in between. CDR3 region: CASSLRGHATEAFF. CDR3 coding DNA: TGTGCCAGCAGTTTGAGAGGGCACGCCACTGAAGCTTTCTTT.

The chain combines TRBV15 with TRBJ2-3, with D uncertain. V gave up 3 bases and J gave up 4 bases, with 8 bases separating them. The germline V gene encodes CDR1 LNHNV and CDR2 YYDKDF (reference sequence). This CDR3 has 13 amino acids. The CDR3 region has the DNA TGTGCCACCAGCAGTAACATAGCAGATACGCAGTATTTT. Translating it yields CATSSNIADTQYF.

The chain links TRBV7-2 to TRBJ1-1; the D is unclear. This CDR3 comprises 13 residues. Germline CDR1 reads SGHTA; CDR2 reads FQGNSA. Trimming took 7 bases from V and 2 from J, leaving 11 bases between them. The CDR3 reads CASTVDFNTEAFF. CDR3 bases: TGTGCCAGCACTGTCGATTTCAACACTGAAGCTTTCTTT.

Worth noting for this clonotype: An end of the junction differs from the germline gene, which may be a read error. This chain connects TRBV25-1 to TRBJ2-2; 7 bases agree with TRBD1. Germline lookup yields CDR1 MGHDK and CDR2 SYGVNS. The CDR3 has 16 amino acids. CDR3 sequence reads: CASTTGAKSNTGEPFF. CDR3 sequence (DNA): TGTGCCAGCACAACAGGGGCTAAGTCGAACACCGGGGAGCCGTTTTTT.

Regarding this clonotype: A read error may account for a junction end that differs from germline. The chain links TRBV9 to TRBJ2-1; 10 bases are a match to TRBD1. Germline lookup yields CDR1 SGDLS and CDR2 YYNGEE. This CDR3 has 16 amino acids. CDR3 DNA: TGTGCCAGCGGCGTGTCCGTGGGACAGGGGACGGCTGAGCAGTTCTTC. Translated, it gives CASGVSVGQGTAEQFF.

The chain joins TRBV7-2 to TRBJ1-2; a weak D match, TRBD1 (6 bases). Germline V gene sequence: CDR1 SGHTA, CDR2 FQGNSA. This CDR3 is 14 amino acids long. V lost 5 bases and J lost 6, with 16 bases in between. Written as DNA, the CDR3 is TGTGCCAGCAGCCGATTGGGGGGGCAAAATGGCTACACCTTC. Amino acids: CASSRLGGQNGYTF.

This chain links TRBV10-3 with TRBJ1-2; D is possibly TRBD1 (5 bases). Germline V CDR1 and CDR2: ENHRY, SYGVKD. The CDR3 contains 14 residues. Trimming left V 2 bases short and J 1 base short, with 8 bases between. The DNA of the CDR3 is TGTGCCATCAGTGAGCCGGGGGATAACTATGGCTACACCTTC. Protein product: CAISEPGDNYGYTF.

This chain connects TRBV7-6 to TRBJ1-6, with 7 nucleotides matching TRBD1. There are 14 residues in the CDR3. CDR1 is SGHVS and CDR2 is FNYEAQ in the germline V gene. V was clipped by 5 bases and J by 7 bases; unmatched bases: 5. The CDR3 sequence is CASSQGTANSPLHF. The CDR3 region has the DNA TGTGCCAGCAGCCAAGGGACAGCAAATTCACCCCTCCACTTT.

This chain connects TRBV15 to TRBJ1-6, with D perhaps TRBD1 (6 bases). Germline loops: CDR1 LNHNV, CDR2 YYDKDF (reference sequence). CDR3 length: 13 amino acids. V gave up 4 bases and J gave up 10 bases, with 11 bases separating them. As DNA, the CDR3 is TGTGCCACCAGCATGGTGACAGGCTCACCCCTCCACTTT. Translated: CATSMVTGSPLHF.

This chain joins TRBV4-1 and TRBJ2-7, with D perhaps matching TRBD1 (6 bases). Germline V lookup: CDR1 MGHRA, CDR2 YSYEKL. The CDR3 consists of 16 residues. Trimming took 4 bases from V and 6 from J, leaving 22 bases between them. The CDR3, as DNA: TGCGCCAGCAGCCCGAAATCCCAACAGGGCCAGGGCGAGCAGTACTTC. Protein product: CASSPKSQQGQGEQYF.

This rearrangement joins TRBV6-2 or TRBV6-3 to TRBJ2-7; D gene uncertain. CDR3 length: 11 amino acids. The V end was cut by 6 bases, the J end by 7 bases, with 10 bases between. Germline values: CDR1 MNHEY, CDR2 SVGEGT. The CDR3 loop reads CASSSRLEQYF. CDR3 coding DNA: TGTGCCAGCAGCAGCCGTCTGGAGCAGTACTTC.

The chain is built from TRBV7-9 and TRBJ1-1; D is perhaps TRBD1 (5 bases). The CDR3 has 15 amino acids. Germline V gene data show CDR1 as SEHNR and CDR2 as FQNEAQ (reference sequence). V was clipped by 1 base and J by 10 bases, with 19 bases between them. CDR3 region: CASSLVPGTPGGAFF. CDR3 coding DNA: TGTGCCAGCAGCTTAGTCCCGGGAACCCCTGGGGGAGCTTTCTTT.